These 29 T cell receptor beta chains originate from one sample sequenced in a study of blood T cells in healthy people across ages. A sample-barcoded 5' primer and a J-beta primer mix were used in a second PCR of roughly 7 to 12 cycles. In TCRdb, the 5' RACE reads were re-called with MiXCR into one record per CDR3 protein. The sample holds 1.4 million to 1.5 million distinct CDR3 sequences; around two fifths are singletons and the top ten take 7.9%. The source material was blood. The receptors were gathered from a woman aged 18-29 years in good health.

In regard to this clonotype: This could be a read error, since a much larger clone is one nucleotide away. The CDR3 DNA sequence: TGTGCCAGCAGGGCAGCGGAACTCACAGATACGCAGTATTTT. Residues: CASRAAELTDTQYF. V is TRBV25-1 and J is TRBJ2-3; perhaps TRBD2 as D (5 bases). Germline CDR1 reads MGHDK; CDR2 reads SYGVNS. This CDR3 is built from 14 residues. V dropped 6 bases and J dropped 2 bases, with 12 bases sitting between them. The full variable domain, rest sourced from reference TRBV25-1 and TRBJ2-3, is EADIYQTPRYLVIGTGKKITLECSQTMGHDKMYWYQQDPGMELHLIHYSYGVNSTEKGDLSSESTVSRIRTEHFPLTLESARPSHTSQYLCASRAAELTDTQYFGPGTRLTVL.

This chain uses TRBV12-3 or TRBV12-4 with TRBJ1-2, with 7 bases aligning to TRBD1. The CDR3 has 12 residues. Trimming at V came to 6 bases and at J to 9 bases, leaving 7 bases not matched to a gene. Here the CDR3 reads CASRTQGTRYTF. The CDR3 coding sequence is TGTGCCAGCAGGACACAGGGGACCCGCTACACCTTC.

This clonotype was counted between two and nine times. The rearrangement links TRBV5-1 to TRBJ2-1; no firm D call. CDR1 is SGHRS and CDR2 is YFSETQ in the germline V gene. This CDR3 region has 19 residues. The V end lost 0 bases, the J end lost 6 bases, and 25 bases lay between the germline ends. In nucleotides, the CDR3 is TGCGCCAGCAGCTTGGGAGACTCGAACCCCCAAGCCGGCCTCAATGAGCAGTTCTTC. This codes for CASSLGDSNPQAGLNEQFF.

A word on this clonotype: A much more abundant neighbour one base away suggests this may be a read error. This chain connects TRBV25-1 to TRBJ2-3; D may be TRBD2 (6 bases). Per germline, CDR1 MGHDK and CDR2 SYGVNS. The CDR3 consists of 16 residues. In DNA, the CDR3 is TGTGCCTGCAGCATCGGCGCCGGGGGTCCCTTAGCAGCGCAGTATTTT. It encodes CACSIGAGGPLAAQYF.

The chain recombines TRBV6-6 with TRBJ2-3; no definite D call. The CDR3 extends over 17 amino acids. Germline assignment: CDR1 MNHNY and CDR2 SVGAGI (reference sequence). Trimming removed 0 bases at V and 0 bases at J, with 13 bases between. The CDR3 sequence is CASSYSSGLLSTDTQYF. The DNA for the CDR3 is TGTGCCAGCAGTTACTCGTCGGGTCTCCTTAGCACAGATACGCAGTATTTT.

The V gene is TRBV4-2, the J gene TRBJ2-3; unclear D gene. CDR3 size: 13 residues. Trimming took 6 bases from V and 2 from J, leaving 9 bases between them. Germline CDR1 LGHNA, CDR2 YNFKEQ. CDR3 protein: CASSLEYTDTQYF. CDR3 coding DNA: TGTGCCAGCAGTTTAGAGTACACAGATACGCAGTATTTT.

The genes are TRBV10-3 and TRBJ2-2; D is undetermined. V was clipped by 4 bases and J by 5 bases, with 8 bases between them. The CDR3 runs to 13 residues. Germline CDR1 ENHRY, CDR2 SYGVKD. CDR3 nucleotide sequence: TGTGCCATCAGTGGTATCGCGACCGGGGAGCTGTTTTTT. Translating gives CAISGIATGELFF.

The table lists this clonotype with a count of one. The CDR3 loop reads CASSYWGNNEQFF. The CDR3 coding sequence is TGTGCCAGCAGTTACTGGGGAAACAATGAGCAGTTCTTC. The chain couples TRBV6-5 to TRBJ2-1; D is ambiguous. The ends were cut back, 1 base at V and 5 bases at J, with 6 bases in the middle. The germline V gene encodes CDR1 MNHEY and CDR2 SVGAGI. This CDR3 has 13 amino acids.

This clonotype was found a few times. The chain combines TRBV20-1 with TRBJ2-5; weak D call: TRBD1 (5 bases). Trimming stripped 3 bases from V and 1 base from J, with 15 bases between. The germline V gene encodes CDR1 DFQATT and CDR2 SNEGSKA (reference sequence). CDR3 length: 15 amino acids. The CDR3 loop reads CSARSIRAAQETQYF. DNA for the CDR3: TGCAGTGCTAGGAGCATCAGGGCGGCCCAAGAGACCCAGTACTTC.

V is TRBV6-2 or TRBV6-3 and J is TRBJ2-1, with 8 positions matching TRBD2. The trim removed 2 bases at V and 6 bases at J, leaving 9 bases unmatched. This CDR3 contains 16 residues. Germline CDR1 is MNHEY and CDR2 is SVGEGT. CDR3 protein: CASSYRGGLVSNEQFF. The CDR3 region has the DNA TGTGCCAGCAGTTACCGCGGGGGGCTAGTGAGCAATGAGCAGTTCTTC.

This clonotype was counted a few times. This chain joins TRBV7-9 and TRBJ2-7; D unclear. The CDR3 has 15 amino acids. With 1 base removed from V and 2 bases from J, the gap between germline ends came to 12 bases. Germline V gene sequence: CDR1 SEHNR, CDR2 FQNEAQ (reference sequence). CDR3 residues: CASSLGSTTPYEQYF. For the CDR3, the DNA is TGTGCCAGCAGCTTAGGGTCGACAACACCCTACGAGCAGTACTTC. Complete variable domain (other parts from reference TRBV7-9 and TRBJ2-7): DTGVSQNPRHKITKRGQNVTFRCDPISEHNRLYWYRQTLGQGPEFLTYFQNEAQLEKSRLLSDRFSAERPKGSFSTLEIQRTEQGDSAMYLCASSLGSTTPYEQYFGPGTRLTVT.

CDR3 amino acids: CASSSGQHSTDTQYF. The DNA for the CDR3 is TGTGCCAGCAGCTCGGGACAGCACAGCACAGATACGCAGTATTTT. This rearrangement joins TRBV9 to TRBJ2-3; TRBD1 matches at 7 bases. This CDR3 region has 15 residues. V lost 4 bases and J lost 0; bases outside the gene matches: 5. From germline, CDR1 is SGDLS and CDR2 YYNGEE. The variable domain in full, with the rest retrieved from reference TRBV9 and TRBJ2-3, is DSGVTQTPKHLITATGQRVTLRCSPRSGDLSVYWYQQSLDQGLQFLIQYYNGEERAKGNILERFSAQQFPDLHSELNLSSLELGDSALYFCASSSGQHSTDTQYFGPGTRLTVL.

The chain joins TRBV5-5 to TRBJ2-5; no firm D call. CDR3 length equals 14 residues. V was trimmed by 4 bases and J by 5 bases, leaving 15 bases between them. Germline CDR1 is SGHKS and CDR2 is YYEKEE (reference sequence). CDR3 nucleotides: TGTGCCAGCAGCCCCTTCCGCGAGGTCGAGACCCAGTACTTC. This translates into CASSPFREVETQYF.

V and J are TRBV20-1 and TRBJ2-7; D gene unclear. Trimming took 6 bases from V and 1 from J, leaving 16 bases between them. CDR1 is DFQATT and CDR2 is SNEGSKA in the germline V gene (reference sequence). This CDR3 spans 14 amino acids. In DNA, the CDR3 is TGCAGTGCCGGTACACCGGTTCAATCCTACGAGCAGTACTTC. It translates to CSAGTPVQSYEQYF.

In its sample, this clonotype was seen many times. CDR3 coding DNA: TGTGCCATCAGCCAAGGGGTGGAAGCTGAAGCTTTCTTT. Translating it yields CAISQGVEAEAFF. This chain uses TRBV10-3 with TRBJ1-1; D possibly corresponds to TRBD1 (5 bases). CDR3 size: 13 residues. Trimming cost V 6 bases and J 6 bases, with 14 bases left between them. Germline V CDR1 and CDR2: ENHRY, SYGVKD.

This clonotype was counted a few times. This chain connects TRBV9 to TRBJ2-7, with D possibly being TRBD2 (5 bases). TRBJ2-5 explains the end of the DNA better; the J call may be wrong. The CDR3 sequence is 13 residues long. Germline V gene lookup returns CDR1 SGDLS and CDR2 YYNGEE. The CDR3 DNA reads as TGTGCCAGCAGCGGGAGTCTAGAGGGGACCCAGTACTTC. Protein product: CASSGSLEGTQYF.

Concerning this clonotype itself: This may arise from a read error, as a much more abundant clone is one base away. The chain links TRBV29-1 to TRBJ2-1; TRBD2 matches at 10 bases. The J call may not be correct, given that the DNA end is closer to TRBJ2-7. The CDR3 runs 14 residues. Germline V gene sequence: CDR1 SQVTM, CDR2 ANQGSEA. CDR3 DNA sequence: TGCAGCGTCCGAGCAGCGGGGGGGTACAATGAGCAGTACTTC. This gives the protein CSVRAAGGYNEQYF.

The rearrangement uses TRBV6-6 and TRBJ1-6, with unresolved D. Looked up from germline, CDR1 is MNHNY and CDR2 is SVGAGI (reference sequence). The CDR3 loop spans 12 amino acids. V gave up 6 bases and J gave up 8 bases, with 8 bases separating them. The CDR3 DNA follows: TGTGCCAGCAGAAACAGTGATTCACCCCTCCACTTT. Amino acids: CASRNSDSPLHF.

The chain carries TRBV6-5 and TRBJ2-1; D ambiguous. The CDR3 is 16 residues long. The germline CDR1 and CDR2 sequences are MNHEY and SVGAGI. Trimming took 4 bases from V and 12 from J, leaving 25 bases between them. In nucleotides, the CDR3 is TGTGCCAGCAGTTCCGCAGCCACAATGGCCGGCCGAGGGCAGTTCTTC. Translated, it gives CASSSAATMAGRGQFF.

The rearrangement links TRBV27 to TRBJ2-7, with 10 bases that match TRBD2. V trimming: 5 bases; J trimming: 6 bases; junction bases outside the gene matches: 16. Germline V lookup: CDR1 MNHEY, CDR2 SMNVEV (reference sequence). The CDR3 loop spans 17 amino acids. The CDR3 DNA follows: TGTGCCAGCAGTCTAAGGCGTGACAGCGGGAGGGGATTCGAGCAGTACTTC. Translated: CASSLRRDSGRGFEQYF.

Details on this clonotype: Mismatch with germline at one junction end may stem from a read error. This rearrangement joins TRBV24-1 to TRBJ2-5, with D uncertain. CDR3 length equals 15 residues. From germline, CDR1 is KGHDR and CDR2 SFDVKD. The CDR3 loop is CAASDATTAGDEQYF. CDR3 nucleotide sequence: TGTGCCGCCAGTGACGCAACAACAGCCGGCGATGAGCAGTACTTC.

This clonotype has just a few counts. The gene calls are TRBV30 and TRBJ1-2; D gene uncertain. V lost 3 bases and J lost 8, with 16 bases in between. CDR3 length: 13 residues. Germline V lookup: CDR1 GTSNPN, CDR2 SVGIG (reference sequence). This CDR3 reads CAWSVKNREGYTF. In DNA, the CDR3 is TGTGCCTGGAGCGTAAAGAATCGGGAAGGCTACACCTTC.

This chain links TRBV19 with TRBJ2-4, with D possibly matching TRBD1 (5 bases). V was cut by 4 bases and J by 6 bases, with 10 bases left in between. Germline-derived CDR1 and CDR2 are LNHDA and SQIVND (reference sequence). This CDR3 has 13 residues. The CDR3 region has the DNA TGTGCCAGTAGTAAAGGGGCCGGAAACATTCAGTACTTC. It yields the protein CASSKGAGNIQYF.

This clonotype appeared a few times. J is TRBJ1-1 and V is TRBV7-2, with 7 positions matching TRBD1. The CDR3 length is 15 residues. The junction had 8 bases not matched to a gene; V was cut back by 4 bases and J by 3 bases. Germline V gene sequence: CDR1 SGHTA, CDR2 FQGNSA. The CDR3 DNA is TGTGCCAGCAGCTCAGACCCGGGACAGTACACTGAAGCTTTCTTT. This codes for CASSSDPGQYTEAFF.

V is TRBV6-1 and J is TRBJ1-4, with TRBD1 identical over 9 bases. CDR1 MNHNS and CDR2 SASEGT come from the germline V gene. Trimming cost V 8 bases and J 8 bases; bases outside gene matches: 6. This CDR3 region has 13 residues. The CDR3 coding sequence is TGTGCCAGCGGCGCGGACAGGGGCGAAAAACTGTTTTTT. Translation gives CASGADRGEKLFF.

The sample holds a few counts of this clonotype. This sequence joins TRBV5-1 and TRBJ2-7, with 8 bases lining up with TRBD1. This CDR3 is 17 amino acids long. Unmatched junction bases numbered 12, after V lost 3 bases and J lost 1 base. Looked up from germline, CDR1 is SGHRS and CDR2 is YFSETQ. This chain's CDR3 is CASSSLTGEGPSYEQYF. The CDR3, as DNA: TGCGCCAGCAGCTCCCTGACAGGGGAAGGCCCATCCTACGAGCAGTACTTC.

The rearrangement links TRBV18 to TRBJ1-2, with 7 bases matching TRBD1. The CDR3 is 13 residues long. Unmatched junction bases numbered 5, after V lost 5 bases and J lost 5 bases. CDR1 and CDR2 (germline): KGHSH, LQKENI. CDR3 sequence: CASSDGTEYGYTF. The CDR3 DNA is TGTGCCAGCTCAGATGGGACAGAGTATGGCTACACCTTC.

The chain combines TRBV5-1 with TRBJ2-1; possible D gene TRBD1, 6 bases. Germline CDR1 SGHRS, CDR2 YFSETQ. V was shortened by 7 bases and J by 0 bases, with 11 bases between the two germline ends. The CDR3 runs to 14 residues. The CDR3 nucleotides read TGCGCCAGCCACAGGGAAAACTCCTACAATGAGCAGTTCTTC. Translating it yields CASHRENSYNEQFF.

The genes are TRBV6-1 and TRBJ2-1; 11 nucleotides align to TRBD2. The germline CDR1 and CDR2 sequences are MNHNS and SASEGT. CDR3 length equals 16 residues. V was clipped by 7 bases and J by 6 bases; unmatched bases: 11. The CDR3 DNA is TGTGCCAGCACTCACAAACTAGCGGGAGCGCCCAATGAGCAGTTCTTC. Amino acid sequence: CASTHKLAGAPNEQFF.